These T cell receptor beta chains were read from a single sample in a study of T cells in localized non-small cell lung cancer. This table comes from immunoSEQ multiplex PCR, and its TCRdb copy is limited to in-frame clones, with some not included. The sample consists of fewer than 3,000 clones, around 20% of them appearing once. The sample was normal lung tissue next to the tumor, taken before any cancer treatment. Receptors originate from a male donor at least 60 years old with stage I squamous cell lung carcinoma. The CDR3 runs from the conserved cysteine through the conserved F or W. The order of the fields is V gene, CDR3 protein.

V: TRBV15; CDR3: CATSRTTGVAGELFF
V: TRBV25-1; CDR3: CASSQRPLRDTQYF
V: TRBV9; CDR3: CASSLGEGITDTQYF
V: TRBV2; CDR3: CASKPQGLQDGELFF
V: TRBV30; CDR3: CAWSQGLLLGGYTF
V: TRBV19; CDR3: CASSIGQYSNQPQHF
V: TRBV10-3; CDR3: CAISESRGGETQYF
V: TRBV11-3; CDR3: CASSFTGEGTYEQYF
V: TRBV18; CDR3: CASSQDRGQEAFF
V: TRBV11-3; CDR3: CASSLVPGQGAGEQYF
V: TRBV19; CDR3: CASRTGQQLNTEAFF
V: TRBV29-1; CDR3: CSVEDLRERKAKNIQYF
V: TRBV19; CDR3: CASSIYPRTSGSTDTQYF
V: TRBV6-8; CDR3: CASNTPRAVKEKLFF
V: TRBV6-8; CDR3: CASRENTGELFF
V: TRBV25-1; CDR3: CASSRGGRTTEAFF
V: TRBV12-5; CDR3: CASTLRNEQFF
V: TRBV11-3; CDR3: CASSLMTGGMNTEAFF
V: TRBV12-5; CDR3: CASGFGQGYEQYF
V: TRBV29-1; CDR3: CSVDKVRNEQFF
V: TRBV15; CDR3: CATSREGGQGEKLFF
V: TRBV19; CDR3: CASSIEGVDQPQHF
V: TRBV11-3; CDR3: CASSPGGEDYGYTF
V: TRBV11-3; CDR3: CASSLEGGTRSAELFF
V: TRBV18; CDR3: CASSTDRSSYEQYF
V: TRBV25-1; CDR3: CASTNSLAGQDEQFF
V: TRBV6-7; CDR3: CASSDSYEQYF
V: TRBV5-1; CDR3: CASSFLAGTQETQYF
V: TRBV6-8; CDR3: CATSRTGFFSSSYEQYF
V: TRBV6-8; CDR3: CASSPAGTGIVEQYF
V: TRBV11-3; CDR3: CASSLDRIGSSYNEQFF
V: TRBV11-3; CDR3: CASSSGSSGGEQYF
V: TRBV6-8; CDR3: CASSSPKNTEAFF
V: TRBV25-1; CDR3: CASSSGTGNYNEQFF
V: TRBV14; CDR3: CASSRHFSTEAFF
V: TRBV19; CDR3: CASVTRQPWNTEAFF
V: TRBV30; CDR3: CAWSRLGFGEQYF
V: TRBV30; CDR3: CAWATGQVANQPQHF
V: TRBV11-3; CDR3: CASSWDGGLNVNEQFF
V: TRBV6-8; CDR3: CAISDRDNQPQHF
V: TRBV4-1; CDR3: CASSHGGTLRTQYF
V: TRBV5-1; CDR3: CASSQDRDREVETQYF
V: TRBV6-8; CDR3: CASRRGGQGSYNEQFF
V: TRBV9; CDR3: CASSVDGTPYGYTF
V: TRBV11-3; CDR3: CARSLFGNSNQPQHF
V: TRBV6-8; CDR3: CASSYEGPGSGANVLTF
V: TRBV19; CDR3: CASSMGAQGQETQYF
V: TRBV30; CDR3: CAWSVPARETQYF
V: TRBV9; CDR3: CASSVQSGSDEQFF
V: TRBV11-3; CDR3: CASSPSVLGTEAFF
V: TRBV11-3; CDR3: CASSLYTTGKGGYTF
V: TRBV18; CDR3: CASSPPPQVNEQFF
V: TRBV25-1; CDR3: CASSAPRGTQYF